The sequence of this T cell receptor beta chain was determined in a study of blood T cell repertoires in COVID-19. Study-level information: Some COVID-19 samples were acute and others convalescent; all came from the United States, Italy and Spain. In each case, the material was cDNA or gDNA derived from T cells, B-cell-depleted T cells, or PBMCs.

Germline lookup yields CDR1 SGHNT and CDR2 YYREEE (reference sequence). This CDR3 has 14 amino acids. V shed 4 bases and J 7 bases; nucleotides not matched to a gene: 7. Sequenced by immunoSEQ multiplex PCR; TCRdb stores in-frame clones only, minus some. The repertoire consists of roughly 73,000 clones, with 86% occurring once and the leading ten covering 3.5% to 5%. The rearrangement links TRBV5-4 to TRBJ2-7, with 11 bases lining up with TRBD2. Input material: peripheral blood. The sequence derives from a man between 65 and 85 years old with active COVID-19. DNA of the CDR3: TGTGCCAGCAGCCCACTAGCGGGAGCCGGGGAGCAGTACTTC. This translates into CASSPLAGAGEQYF.